What follows are 13 T cell receptor beta chains derived from one specimen sequenced in a study of blood T cell repertoires in COVID-19. Produced via immunoSEQ multiplex PCR; TCRdb's table is partial and in-frame only. The data show under 60,000 clones, roughly 80% seen once. What was sequenced was peripheral blood. The receptors come from a human donor in a cohort sampled during active COVID-19.

The chain combines TRBV2 with TRBJ1-2; TRBD1 aligns across 7 bases. The germline V gene encodes CDR1 SNHLY and CDR2 FYNNEI. This CDR3 contains 13 residues. Unmatched junction bases numbered 5, after V lost 7 bases and J lost 3 bases. CDR3 protein: CASNRGTDYGYTF. The CDR3 DNA follows: TGTGCCAGCAACAGGGGAACGGACTATGGCTACACCTTC.

The V call is TRBV7-9, the J call TRBJ1-1; D possibly corresponds to TRBD1 (5 bases). The CDR3 consists of 15 residues. The germline V and J ends were trimmed by 3 bases and 1 base, with 12 bases remaining between them. Germline V gene data show CDR1 as SEHNR and CDR2 as FQNEAQ (reference sequence). The CDR3 nucleotides read TGTGCCAGCAGCTTTGGGACTCAGAGGAACACTGAAGCTTTCTTT. Translated, it gives CASSFGTQRNTEAFF.

This sequence joins TRBV12-3 or TRBV12-4 and TRBJ1-1; 7 bases are shared with TRBD1. The CDR3 has 13 residues. J was trimmed by 6 bases and V by 6 bases; bases with no gene match: 7. The CDR3 reads CASSRGAEAEAFF. Here the CDR3 DNA reads TGTGCCAGCAGCAGGGGGGCAGAGGCTGAAGCTTTCTTT.

The chain has TRBV5-1 and TRBJ2-3; 8 nucleotides agree with TRBD2. The length of the CDR3 is 16 residues. The V and J ends lost 6 bases and 5 bases, in that order; junction bases with no gene match: 14. Germline V gives CDR1 SGHRS, CDR2 YFSETQ. CDR3 nucleotide sequence: TGCGCCAGCACCGAGACCCTGACTAGCGCAGGAGATACGCAGTATTTT. This translates into CASTETLTSAGDTQYF.

The CDR3 nucleotides are TGTGCCAGCAGCTTAGCTGGGCCCCGTCCCACGCAGTATTTT. The encoded protein is CASSLAGPRPTQYF. The chain combines TRBV7-9 with TRBJ2-3; D is uncertain. The CDR3 is 14 residues long. CDR1 and CDR2 (germline): SEHNR, FQNEAQ (reference sequence). Trimming shortened V by 0 bases and J by 9 bases, and 13 bases separated the two germline ends.

CDR3 region: CSAGHAATNEKLFF. CDR3 bases: TGCAGCGCCGGACATGCCGCAACTAATGAAAAACTGTTTTTT. The genes are TRBV29-1 and TRBJ1-4; D possibly corresponds to TRBD1 (5 bases). Germline assignment: CDR1 SQVTM and CDR2 ANQGSEA. Trimming left V 7 bases short and J 0 bases short, with 12 bases between. This CDR3 has 14 residues.

This rearrangement joins TRBV10-2 to TRBJ1-1; the D is unclear. The V end was cut by 3 bases, the J end by 1 base, with 9 bases between. CDR1 is WSHSY and CDR2 is SAAADI in the germline V gene. This CDR3 spans 14 amino acids. CDR3 protein: CASSEHISNTEAFF. For the CDR3, the DNA is TGCGCCAGCAGTGAACACATCTCGAACACTGAAGCTTTCTTT.

The chain carries TRBV19 and TRBJ1-1, with D maybe TRBD1 (5 bases). Germline-derived CDR1 and CDR2 are LNHDA and SQIVND (reference sequence). There are 15 residues in the CDR3. Trimming stripped 4 bases from V and 1 base from J, with 13 bases between. For the CDR3, the DNA is TGTGCCAGTAGTAAAACTAATCAGGGGAACACTGAAGCTTTCTTT. Translation gives CASSKTNQGNTEAFF.

This sequence joins TRBV4-3 and TRBJ2-1; no clear D. The CDR3 is made up of 15 amino acids. Germline V gene lookup returns CDR1 LGHNA and CDR2 YSLEER. V was trimmed by 1 base and J by 3 bases, leaving 10 bases between them. CDR3: CASSQGVYSYNEQFF. CDR3 in DNA: TGCGCCAGCAGCCAAGGGGTCTACAGCTACAATGAGCAGTTCTTC.

Here the CDR3 reads CAISSGVSNYGYTF. CDR3 nucleotides: TGTGCCATCAGCTCAGGGGTCTCGAACTATGGCTACACCTTC. The gene calls are TRBV10-3 and TRBJ1-2; the D gene is possibly TRBD1 (6 bases). Germline loops: CDR1 ENHRY, CDR2 SYGVKD. CDR3 length equals 14 residues. The V gene lost 6 bases and the J gene lost 2 bases, with 13 bases spanning the gap.

This clone showed up just once. The CDR3 nucleotides read TGTGCCAGCAGTTACCGACTGACAGGCTCCACTCAAGAGACCCAGTACTTC. This sequence encodes CASSYRLTGSTQETQYF. J is TRBJ2-5 and V is TRBV6-2 or TRBV6-3; TRBD1 is a possible D gene (6 bases). V was trimmed by 2 bases and J by 2 bases, leaving 18 bases between them. Germline values: CDR1 MNHEY, CDR2 SVGEGT. The CDR3 extends over 17 amino acids.

V gene TRBV4-2 combines with J gene TRBJ1-2; TRBD1 aligns across 12 bases. CDR1 is LGHNA and CDR2 is YNFKEQ in the germline V gene. After removal of 2 bases from V and 8 bases from J, the junction contained 6 bases not matched to a gene. CDR3 length equals 15 residues. CDR3 DNA: TGTGCCAGCAGCCAACCCGGGACAGGGGGCGCGGGCTACACCTTC. Translated: CASSQPGTGGAGYTF.

This rearrangement joins TRBV6-5 to TRBJ1-5; no firm D call. CDR1 MNHEY and CDR2 SVGAGI come from the germline V gene. Deletions cut 2 bases from V and 3 bases from J, with 8 bases between. The CDR3 length is 14 residues. CDR3 sequence (DNA): TGTGCCAGCAGTTACGAGGGATTCAATCAGCCCCAGCATTTT. Amino acid sequence: CASSYEGFNQPQHF.